These 2 T cell receptor beta chains share one sample of origin, sequenced in a study of response to subunit inactivated influenza vaccine. TCRdb ran MiXCR on the RT-PCR reads and lists one entry per CDR3 protein. This sample has hundreds of thousands of distinct CDR3 sequences, with roughly 13% found just once. The source was PBMCs from blood, collected about 40 days after vaccination. These receptors originate from a man between 45 and 60 years old who received an inactivated influenza vaccine.

This clonotype was seen more than once but under ten times. The J gene is TRBJ2-6, the V gene TRBV20-1; D unclear. The CDR3 runs 12 residues. V shed 5 bases and J shed 3 bases, with 5 bases lying between them. CDR1 and CDR2 (germline): DFQATT, SNEGSKA (reference sequence). CDR3 in amino acids: CSAAGGANVLTF. The CDR3 DNA reads TGCAGTGCTGCCGGTGGGGCCAACGTCCTGACTTTC.

This clonotype occurred many times. The chain links TRBV15 to TRBJ2-7, with 8 bases lining up with TRBD2. The V segment lost 1 base and the J segment 4 bases; nucleotides outside the gene matches: 9. The CDR3 runs 16 residues. Germline V gene sequence: CDR1 LNHNV, CDR2 YYDKDF (reference sequence). As DNA, the CDR3 is TGTGCCACCAGCAGAGGGGGACTAGGAGGATATTACGAGCAGTACTTC. Residues: CATSRGGLGGYYEQYF.